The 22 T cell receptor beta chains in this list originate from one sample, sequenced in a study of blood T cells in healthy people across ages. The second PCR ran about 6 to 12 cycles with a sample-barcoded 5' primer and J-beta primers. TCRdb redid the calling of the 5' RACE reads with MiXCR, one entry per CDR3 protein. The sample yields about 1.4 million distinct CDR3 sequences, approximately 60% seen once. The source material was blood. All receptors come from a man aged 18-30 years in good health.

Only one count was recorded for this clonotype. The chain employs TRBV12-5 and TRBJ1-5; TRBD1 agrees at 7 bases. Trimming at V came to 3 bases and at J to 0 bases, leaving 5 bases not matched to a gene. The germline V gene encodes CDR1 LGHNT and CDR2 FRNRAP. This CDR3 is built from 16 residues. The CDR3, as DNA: TGTGCTAGTGGTTTAACCGGGACAGATAGCAATCAGCCCCAGCATTTT. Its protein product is CASGLTGTDSNQPQHF.

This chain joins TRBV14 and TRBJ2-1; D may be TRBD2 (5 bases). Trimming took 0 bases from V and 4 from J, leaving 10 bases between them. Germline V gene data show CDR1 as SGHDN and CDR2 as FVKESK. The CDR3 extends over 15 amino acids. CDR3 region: CASSQDGSAYNEQFF. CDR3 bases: TGTGCCAGCAGCCAAGATGGTAGCGCTTACAATGAGCAGTTCTTC.

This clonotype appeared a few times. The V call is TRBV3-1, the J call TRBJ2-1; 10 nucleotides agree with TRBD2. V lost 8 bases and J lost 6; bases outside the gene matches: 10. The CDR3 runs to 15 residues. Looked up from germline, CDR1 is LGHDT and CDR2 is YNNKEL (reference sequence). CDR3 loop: CASRAWASGGNEQFF. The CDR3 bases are TGTGCCAGCCGCGCGTGGGCTAGCGGGGGCAATGAGCAGTTCTTC.

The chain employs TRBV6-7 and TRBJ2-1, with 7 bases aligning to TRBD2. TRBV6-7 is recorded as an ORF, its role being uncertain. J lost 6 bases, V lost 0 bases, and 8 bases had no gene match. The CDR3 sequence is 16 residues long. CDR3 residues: CASSYSAGSSRNEQFF. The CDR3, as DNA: TGTGCCAGCAGTTACTCAGCGGGATCTTCCCGCAATGAGCAGTTCTTC.

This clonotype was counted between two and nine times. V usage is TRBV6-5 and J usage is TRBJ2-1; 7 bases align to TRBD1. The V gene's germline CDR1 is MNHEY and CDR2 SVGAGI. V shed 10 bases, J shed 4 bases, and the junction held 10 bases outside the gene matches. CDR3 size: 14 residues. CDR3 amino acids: CATTPGQRYNEQFF. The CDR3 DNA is TGTGCCACCACGCCGGGACAGAGATACAATGAGCAGTTCTTC.

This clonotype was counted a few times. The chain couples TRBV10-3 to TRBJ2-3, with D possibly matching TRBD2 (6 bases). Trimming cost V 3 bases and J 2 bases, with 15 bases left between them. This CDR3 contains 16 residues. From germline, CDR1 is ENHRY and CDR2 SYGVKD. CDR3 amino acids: CAISEIMPSDTDTQYF. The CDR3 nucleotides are TGTGCCATCAGTGAAATAATGCCTAGCGACACAGATACGCAGTATTTT.

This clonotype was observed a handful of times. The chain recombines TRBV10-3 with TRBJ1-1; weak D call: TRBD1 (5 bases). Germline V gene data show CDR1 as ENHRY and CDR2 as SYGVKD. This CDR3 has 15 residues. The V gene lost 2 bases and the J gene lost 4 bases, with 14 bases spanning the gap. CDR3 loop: CAISEGGAAGTEAFF. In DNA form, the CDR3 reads TGTGCCATCAGTGAGGGCGGGGCCGCTGGCACTGAAGCTTTCTTT.

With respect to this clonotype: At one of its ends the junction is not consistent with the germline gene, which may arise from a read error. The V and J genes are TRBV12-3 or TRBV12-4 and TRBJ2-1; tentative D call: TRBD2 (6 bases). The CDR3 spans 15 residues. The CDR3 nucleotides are TGTGCCAGCAGCCCGGGGGATTCGGTCTGGAATGAGCAATTCTTC. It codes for CASSPGDSVWNEQFF.

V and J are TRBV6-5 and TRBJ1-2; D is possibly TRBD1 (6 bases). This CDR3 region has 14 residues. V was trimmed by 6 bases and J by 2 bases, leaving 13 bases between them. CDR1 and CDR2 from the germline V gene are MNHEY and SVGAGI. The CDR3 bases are TGTGCCAGCAGCGACAGGATGTCGAACTATGGCTACACCTTC. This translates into CASSDRMSNYGYTF.

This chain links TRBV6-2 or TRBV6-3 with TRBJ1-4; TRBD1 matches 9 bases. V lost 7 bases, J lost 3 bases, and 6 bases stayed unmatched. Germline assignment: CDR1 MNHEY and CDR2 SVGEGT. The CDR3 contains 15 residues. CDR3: CASIKDRGANEKLFF. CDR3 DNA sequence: TGTGCCAGCATCAAGGACAGGGGAGCTAATGAAAAACTGTTTTTT.

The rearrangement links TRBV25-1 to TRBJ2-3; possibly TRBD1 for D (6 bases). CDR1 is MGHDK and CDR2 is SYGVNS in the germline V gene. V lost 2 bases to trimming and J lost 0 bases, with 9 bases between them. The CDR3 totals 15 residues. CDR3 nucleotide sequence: TGTGCCAGCAGTGAACTAACAGGGAGCACAGATACGCAGTATTTT. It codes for CASSELTGSTDTQYF.

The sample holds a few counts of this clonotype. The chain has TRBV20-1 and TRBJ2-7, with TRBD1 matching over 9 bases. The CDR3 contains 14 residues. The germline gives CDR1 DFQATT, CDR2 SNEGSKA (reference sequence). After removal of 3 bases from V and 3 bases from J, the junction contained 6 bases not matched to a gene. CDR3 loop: CSARDRDRVYEQYF. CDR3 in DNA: TGCAGTGCTAGGGACCGGGACAGGGTCTACGAGCAGTACTTC.

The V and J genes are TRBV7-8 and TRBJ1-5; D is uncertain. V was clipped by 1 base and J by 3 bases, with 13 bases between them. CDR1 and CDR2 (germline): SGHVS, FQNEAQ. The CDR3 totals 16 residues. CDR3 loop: CASSLEHGEINQPQHF. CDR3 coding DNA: TGTGCCAGCAGCTTAGAGCACGGGGAAATCAATCAGCCCCAGCATTTT.

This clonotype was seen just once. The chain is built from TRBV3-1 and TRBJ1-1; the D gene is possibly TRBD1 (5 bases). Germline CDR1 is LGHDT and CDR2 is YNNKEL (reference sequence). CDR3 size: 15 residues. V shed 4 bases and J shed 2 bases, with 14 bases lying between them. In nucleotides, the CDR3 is TGTGCCAGCAGCCGAGCCGAGGGGCTTAACACTGAAGCTTTCTTT. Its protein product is CASSRAEGLNTEAFF. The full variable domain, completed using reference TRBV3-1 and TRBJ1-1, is DTAVSQTPKYLVTQMGNDKSIKCEQNLGHDTMYWYKQDSKKFLKIMFSYNNKELIINETVPNRFSPKSPDKAHLNLHINSLELGDSAVYFCASSRAEGLNTEAFFGQGTRLTVV.

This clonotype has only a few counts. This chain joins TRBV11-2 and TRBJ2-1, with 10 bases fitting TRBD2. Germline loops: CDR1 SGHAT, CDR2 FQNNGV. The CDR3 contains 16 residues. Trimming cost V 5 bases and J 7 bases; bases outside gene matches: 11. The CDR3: CASSLTHSGRRNEQFF. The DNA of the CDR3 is TGTGCCAGCAGCCTAACCCATAGCGGGAGGAGGAATGAGCAGTTCTTC.

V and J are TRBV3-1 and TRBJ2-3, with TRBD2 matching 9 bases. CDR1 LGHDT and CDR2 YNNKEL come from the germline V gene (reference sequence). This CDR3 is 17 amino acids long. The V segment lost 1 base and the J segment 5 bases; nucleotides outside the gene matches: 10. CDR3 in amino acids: CASSQGLGGRAEDTQYF. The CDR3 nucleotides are TGTGCCAGCAGCCAAGGGTTAGGCGGGAGGGCCGAAGATACGCAGTATTTT.

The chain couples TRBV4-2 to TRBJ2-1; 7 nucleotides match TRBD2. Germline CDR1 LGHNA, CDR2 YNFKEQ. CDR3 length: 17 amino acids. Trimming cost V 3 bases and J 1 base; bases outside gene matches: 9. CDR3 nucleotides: TGTGCCAGCAGCCAGCGGGGGTGGAGTGGTTCCTACAATGAGCAGTTCTTC. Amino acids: CASSQRGWSGSYNEQFF.

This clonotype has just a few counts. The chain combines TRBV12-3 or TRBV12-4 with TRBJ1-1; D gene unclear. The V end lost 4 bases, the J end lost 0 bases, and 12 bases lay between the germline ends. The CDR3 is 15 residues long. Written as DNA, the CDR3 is TGTGCCAGCAGTTACGGGGTTACCATGAACACTGAAGCTTTCTTT. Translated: CASSYGVTMNTEAFF.

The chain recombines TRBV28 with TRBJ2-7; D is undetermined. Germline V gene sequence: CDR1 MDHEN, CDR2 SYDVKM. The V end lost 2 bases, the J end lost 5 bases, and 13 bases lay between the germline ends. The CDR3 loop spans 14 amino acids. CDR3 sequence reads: CASSLGRLADEQYF. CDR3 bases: TGTGCCAGCAGTTTAGGTAGACTGGCCGACGAGCAGTACTTC.

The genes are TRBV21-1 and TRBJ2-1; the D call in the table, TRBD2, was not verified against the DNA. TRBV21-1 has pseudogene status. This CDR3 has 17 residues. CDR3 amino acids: CASSIGTSGSSYNEQFF. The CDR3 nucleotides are TGTGCCAGCAGCATCGGGACTAGCGGGAGCTCCTACAATGAGCAGTTCTTC.

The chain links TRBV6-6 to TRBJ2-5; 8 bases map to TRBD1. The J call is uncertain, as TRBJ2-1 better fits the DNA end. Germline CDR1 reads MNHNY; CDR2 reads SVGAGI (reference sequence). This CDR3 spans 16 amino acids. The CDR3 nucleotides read TGTGCCAGCAGTTACTCGGCGGCAGGGGGCCAAGAGACCCAGTTCTTC. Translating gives CASSYSAAGGQETQFF.

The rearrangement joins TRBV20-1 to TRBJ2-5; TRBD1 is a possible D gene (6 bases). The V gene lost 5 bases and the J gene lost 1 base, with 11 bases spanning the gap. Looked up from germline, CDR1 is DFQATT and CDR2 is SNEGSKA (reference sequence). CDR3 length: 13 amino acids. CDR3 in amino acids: CSAYRQAQETQYF. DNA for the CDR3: TGCAGTGCTTACCGACAGGCCCAAGAGACCCAGTACTTC.